What follows are 25 T cell receptor beta chains derived from one specimen sequenced in a study of T-cell memory formation after mild COVID-19. TCRdb reprocessed the 5' RACE reads via MiXCR and lists one record per CDR3 protein. The data hold about 400,000 distinct CDR3 sequences, with roughly 14% observed a single time. Sequenced: PBMCs or a T cell subset sorted from them (not recorded which). The source of these receptors is a man between 18 and 29 years old who had mild COVID-19 (a few samples of this study predate the infection). Cell type and time point are not known.

This clonotype appeared a few times. The chain combines TRBV7-9 with TRBJ1-1; D not resolved. V was shortened by 0 bases and J by 7 bases, with 9 bases between the two germline ends. The length of the CDR3 is 13 residues. CDR1 SEHNR and CDR2 FQNEAQ come from the germline V gene (reference sequence). The DNA for the CDR3 is TGTGCCAGCAGCTTAGCGCCGGGTCGTGAAGCTTTCTTT. Protein product: CASSLAPGREAFF. The full variable domain, with the rest looked up from reference TRBV7-9 and TRBJ1-1, is DTGVSQNPRHKITKRGQNVTFRCDPISEHNRLYWYRQTLGQGPEFLTYFQNEAQLEKSRLLSDRFSAERPKGSFSTLEIQRTEQGDSAMYLCASSLAPGREAFFGQGTRLTVV.

CDR3 in amino acids: CASSTHDGAGGNIQYF. The DNA of the CDR3 is TGTGCCAGTAGTACACATGATGGGGCAGGAGGAAACATTCAGTACTTC. J is TRBJ2-4 and V is TRBV19, with D possibly being TRBD1 or TRBD2 (5 bases each). Germline V gene lookup returns CDR1 LNHDA and CDR2 SQIVND (reference sequence). The CDR3 sequence is 16 residues long. With 4 bases removed from V and 6 bases from J, the gap between germline ends came to 19 bases.

This clonotype was observed at least ten times. The chain links TRBV7-2 to TRBJ2-5, with a weak D call TRBD2 (5 bases). Germline V lookup: CDR1 SGHTA, CDR2 FQGNSA. This CDR3 comprises 14 residues. V lost 4 bases and J lost 4, with 13 bases in between. The CDR3 loop is CASSSTGGLETQYF. In nucleotides, the CDR3 is TGTGCCAGCAGCTCCACCGGAGGCTTAGAGACCCAGTACTTC.

This clonotype has a count of ten or more. The CDR3 DNA is TGTGCCAGCAGTGGAAATCCGGGCCGTGAGACAGATACGCAGTATTTT. As protein: CASSGNPGRETDTQYF. The chain carries TRBV6-1 and TRBJ2-3, with D hard to call. The length of the CDR3 is 16 residues. The germline V and J ends were trimmed by 4 bases and 3 bases, with 17 bases remaining between them. CDR1 MNHNS and CDR2 SASEGT come from the germline V gene.

V and J are TRBV12-5 and TRBJ1-1, with 8 bases lining up with TRBD1. CDR1 and CDR2 (germline): LGHNT, FRNRAP. This CDR3 contains 16 residues. Trimming took 1 base from V and 2 from J; bases not matched to a gene: 6. CDR3 protein: CASGLATGGFNTEAFF. In nucleotides, the CDR3 is TGTGCTAGTGGTTTGGCTACAGGGGGATTTAACACTGAAGCTTTCTTT.

In its sample, this clonotype was seen a few times. J is TRBJ2-1 and V is TRBV20-1, with 8 bases fitting TRBD2. The germline CDR1 and CDR2 sequences are DFQATT and SNEGSKA (reference sequence). The trim removed 4 bases at V and 6 bases at J, leaving 14 bases unmatched. This CDR3 region has 16 residues. The CDR3: CSAISSGGAYPNEQFF. The CDR3 DNA follows: TGCAGTGCTATAAGCTCCGGGGGGGCCTATCCCAATGAGCAGTTCTTC.

This clonotype was counted only a few times. The chain has TRBV7-9 and TRBJ2-5; D is perhaps TRBD2 (5 bases). In germline, CDR1 is SEHNR, CDR2 FQNEAQ (reference sequence). The CDR3 consists of 15 residues. V was pared by 1 base and J by 4 bases, with 13 bases between. The CDR3 region has the DNA TGTGCCAGCAGCTTAGGTGTGATAACTAGAGAGACCCAGTACTTC. It specifies CASSLGVITRETQYF. Filled out from reference TRBV7-9 and TRBJ2-5, the complete variable domain reads DTGVSQNPRHKITKRGQNVTFRCDPISEHNRLYWYRQTLGQGPEFLTYFQNEAQLEKSRLLSDRFSAERPKGSFSTLEIQRTEQGDSAMYLCASSLGVITRETQYFGPGTRLLVL.

Ten or more counts support this clonotype. The J gene is TRBJ2-3, the V gene TRBV27, with 15 positions matching TRBD2. Unmatched junction bases numbered 9, after V lost 4 bases and J lost 7 bases. This CDR3 contains 17 residues. Germline V gene data show CDR1 as MNHEY and CDR2 as SMNVEV (reference sequence). The chain's CDR3 is CASSSPWTSGGGYTQYF. The CDR3, as DNA: TGTGCCAGCAGTTCCCCTTGGACTAGCGGGGGGGGTTATACGCAGTATTTT.

This chain joins TRBV20-1 and TRBJ2-1; TRBD2 matches at 8 bases. CDR3 length: 16 residues. Germline-derived CDR1 and CDR2 are DFQATT and SNEGSKA (reference sequence). V shed 5 bases, J shed 4 bases, and the junction held 13 bases outside the gene matches. CDR3 nucleotides: TGCAGTGCTCCCTCCACGGGGAGCGGGGGATACAATGAGCAGTTCTTC. Its translation: CSAPSTGSGGYNEQFF.

A few counts support this clonotype. V and J are TRBV6-5 and TRBJ1-5; D uncertain. The V end was cut by 2 bases, the J end by 7 bases, with 9 bases between. The CDR3 runs to 13 residues. Per germline, CDR1 MNHEY and CDR2 SVGAGI. CDR3 loop: CASSYRPSQPQHF. In DNA, the CDR3 is TGTGCCAGCAGTTACCGGCCCAGCCAGCCCCAGCATTTT.

This clonotype occurred a few times. The V gene is TRBV5-1, the J gene TRBJ1-2; D gene ambiguous. V was pared by 4 bases and J by 8 bases, with 12 bases between. Germline-derived CDR1 and CDR2 are SGHRS and YFSETQ. There are 12 residues in the CDR3. CDR3 in DNA: TGCGCCAGCAGCCAATCGCTTGGCGGCTACACCTTC. It is translated as CASSQSLGGYTF.

The J gene is TRBJ1-4, the V gene TRBV7-8; 10 nucleotides match TRBD1. This CDR3 has 17 residues. The germline V gene has CDR1 SGHVS and CDR2 FQNEAQ. V shed 1 base and J 7 bases; nucleotides not matched to a gene: 9. CDR3 nucleotide sequence: TGTGCCAGCAGCTTAGAACCACCGGGACAGGGGAGTGAAAAACTGTTTTTT. This translates into CASSLEPPGQGSEKLFF.

This clonotype was detected only a few times. The J gene is TRBJ2-2, the V gene TRBV3-1; tentatively, D is TRBD2 (6 bases). Germline CDR1 reads LGHDT; CDR2 reads YNNKEL (reference sequence). The CDR3 is 16 amino acids. Trimming removed 2 bases at V and 1 base at J, with 11 bases between. CDR3 residues: CASSQSLRGNTGELFF. CDR3 nucleotides: TGTGCCAGCAGCCAAAGCTTGCGGGGGAACACCGGGGAGCTGTTTTTT.

This clonotype came up many times. V and J are TRBV18 and TRBJ2-4, with D possibly TRBD1 on 5 matching bases. Trimming shortened V by 4 bases and J by 7 bases, and 11 bases separated the two germline ends. Germline V gene lookup returns CDR1 KGHSH and CDR2 LQKENI. The CDR3 is 13 amino acids. Here the CDR3 DNA reads TGTGCCAGCTCACTGACAGAGGCGAACATTCAGTACTTC. Amino acid sequence: CASSLTEANIQYF.

This chain connects TRBV6-6 to TRBJ1-2; D ambiguous. This CDR3 has 12 residues. The germline gives CDR1 MNHNY, CDR2 SVGAGI (reference sequence). V lost 3 bases to trimming and J lost 6 bases, with 8 bases between them. The CDR3 sequence: CASSYNGDGYTF. CDR3 nucleotides: TGTGCCAGCAGTTATAACGGGGATGGCTACACCTTC.

This chain uses TRBV9 with TRBJ2-2; TRBD1 matches 9 bases. The CDR3 is 15 residues long. The V segment lost 3 bases and the J segment 5 bases; nucleotides outside the gene matches: 5. CDR1 is SGDLS, CDR2 YYNGEE, per germline. CDR3 sequence reads: CASSGRDRVTGELFF. The CDR3 region has the DNA TGTGCCAGCAGCGGCCGGGACAGGGTTACCGGGGAGCTGTTTTTT.

In this sample, this clonotype turned up many times. The chain uses TRBV24-1 and TRBJ2-2, with D unclear. The ends were cut back, 6 bases at V and 6 bases at J, with 13 bases in the middle. The CDR3 loop spans 14 amino acids. Germline values: CDR1 KGHDR, CDR2 SFDVKD. DNA for the CDR3: TGTGCCACCAGTCCTGGATTGCCGGCCGGGGAGCTGTTTTTT. It is translated as CATSPGLPAGELFF.

The gene calls are TRBV7-9 and TRBJ2-2; no firm D call. CDR3 length equals 15 residues. V was cut by 2 bases and J by 1 base, with 8 bases left in between. The germline V gene encodes CDR1 SEHNR and CDR2 FQNEAQ (reference sequence). CDR3 DNA sequence: TGTGCCAGCAGCTTATTGCGGTTGAACACCGGGGAGCTGTTTTTT. It is translated as CASSLLRLNTGELFF.

V is TRBV6-1 and J is TRBJ1-2; tentative D call: TRBD1 (5 bases). There are 14 residues in the CDR3. Between the trimmed V and J ends, which lost 6 bases and 4 bases, there was a span of 15 bases. Germline-derived CDR1 and CDR2 are MNHNS and SASEGT. This CDR3 reads CASRAIRGGYGYTF. The CDR3 nucleotides are TGTGCCAGCAGGGCAATAAGGGGAGGCTATGGCTACACCTTC.

The V call is TRBV6-5, the J call TRBJ2-5; D is unresolved. Germline V gene sequence: CDR1 MNHEY, CDR2 SVGAGI. This CDR3 has 15 amino acids. Trimming took off 10 bases at V and 4 bases at J, with 22 bases between the two ends. This CDR3 reads CATQTSARSGETQYF. In nucleotides, the CDR3 is TGTGCCACCCAGACCTCGGCGCGCTCAGGAGAGACCCAGTACTTC.

This clonotype was seen more than once but under ten times. The J gene is TRBJ1-6, the V gene TRBV11-1; D possibly corresponds to TRBD1 (5 bases). The CDR3 consists of 16 residues. Germline CDR1 and CDR2: SGHAT and FQDESV (reference sequence). V gave up 1 base and J gave up 0 bases, with 7 bases separating them. CDR3 protein: CASSLGQLSYNSPLHF. The CDR3 DNA reads TGTGCCAGCAGCTTAGGACAGCTCTCCTATAATTCACCCCTCCACTTT.

This CDR3 reads CASSVTGVPIGTQYF. CDR3 bases: TGTGCCAGCAGCGTCACAGGAGTACCAATCGGGACCCAGTACTTC. J is TRBJ2-5 and V is TRBV9; a possible D gene is TRBD1 (5 bases). Germline assignment: CDR1 SGDLS and CDR2 YYNGEE. Trimming pared 2 bases from V and 7 bases from J, leaving 18 bases between. This CDR3 has 15 residues.

This clonotype appeared a few times. V gene TRBV5-1 combines with J gene TRBJ1-1; D is possibly TRBD1 (5 bases). CDR3 length equals 11 residues. Germline CDR1 and CDR2: SGHRS and YFSETQ. Trimming left V 5 bases short and J 8 bases short, with 10 bases between. DNA of the CDR3: TGCGCCAGCAGGGGGAGGGGAGAAGCTTTCTTT. Protein product: CASRGRGEAFF.

The V gene is TRBV5-1, the J gene TRBJ2-1; 11 bases match TRBD2. The CDR3 has 16 amino acids. The V and J ends lost 2 bases and 2 bases, in that order; junction bases with no gene match: 3. Germline CDR1 is SGHRS and CDR2 is YFSETQ. CDR3 nucleotide sequence: TGCGCCAGCAGCTTCTTAGCGGGGGGGACCTACAATGAGCAGTTCTTC. Translated, it gives CASSFLAGGTYNEQFF.

The chain is built from TRBV2 and TRBJ2-1; D is ambiguous. The CDR3 totals 12 residues. Trimming stripped 5 bases from V and 8 bases from J, with 10 bases between. Germline values: CDR1 SNHLY, CDR2 FYNNEI. The CDR3 sequence is CASSRPPDEQFF. CDR3 nucleotides: TGTGCCAGCAGTCGCCCTCCGGATGAGCAGTTCTTC.